This section outlines one T cell receptor beta chain sequence together with its context. Antigen specificity is unknown. The data originate from a study of T cell responses to AZD1222 COVID-19 vaccine. TCRdb's copy holds only in-frame clones and misses some; the assay was immunoSEQ multiplex PCR. The data contain approximately 68,000 clones, approximately 88% of them singletons. Germline loops: CDR1 MDHEN, CDR2 SYDVKM. This CDR3 is built from 14 residues. V gave up 7 bases and J gave up 8 bases; unmatched junction bases: 12. Study observations and caveats: Sampling that yielded the repertoires occurred only after the peak T cell response. Reportedly, nearly half of unique spike TCRs recognized epitopes outside B.1.351/B.1.1.7 mutations. Clonal diversity was possibly underestimated, and the donors were mostly white British, with more females.

The TCR sequence derives from an adult in good health. This sample comprised peripheral blood, obtained on day 0 of AZD1222 vaccination. The chain uses TRBV28 and TRBJ1-2; 8 bases agree with TRBD1. The CDR3 loop is CASTLGTGGIGYTF. DNA of the CDR3: TGTGCCAGCACACTGGGGACAGGCGGGATAGGCTACACCTTC.